The 28 T cell receptor beta chains below come from one sample, sequenced in a study of control samples from healthy donors and cancer patients. The data were produced by immunoSEQ multiplex PCR, yet TCRdb's version contains in-frame clones alone and is incomplete. Of 95,000 to 150,000 clones in the sample, approximately 89% were seen once. Sequenced input: blood. These receptors originate from a man between 35 and 55 years old in good health.

V usage is TRBV2 and J usage is TRBJ2-2; 8 bases map to TRBD2. CDR3 length: 19 residues. CDR1 is SNHLY and CDR2 is FYNNEI in the germline V gene. The junction had 17 bases not matched to a gene; V was cut back by 7 bases and J by 1 base. Here the CDR3 reads CASKAGPYGGGLNTGELFF. CDR3 sequence (DNA): TGTGCCAGCAAAGCTGGCCCTTATGGCGGGGGGCTGAACACCGGGGAGCTGTTTTTT.

This rearrangement joins TRBV6-2 or TRBV6-3 to TRBJ1-5; D is possibly TRBD1 (6 bases). The CDR3 contains 16 residues. Trimming shortened V by 4 bases and J by 4 bases, and 17 bases separated the two germline ends. Germline CDR1 and CDR2: MNHEY and SVGEGT. Here the CDR3 DNA reads TGTGCCAGCAGTTTACCGGGACATGGAGAGAATCAGCCCCAGCATTTT. This encodes CASSLPGHGENQPQHF.

This chain uses TRBV12-5 with TRBJ1-1; D not resolved. V lost 6 bases and J lost 2, with 10 bases in between. Germline V gene sequence: CDR1 LGHNT, CDR2 FRNRAP. CDR3 size: 13 residues. The CDR3 spells CASGRTVNTEAFF. CDR3 in DNA: TGTGCTAGTGGGCGGACGGTAAACACTGAAGCTTTCTTT.

V and J are TRBV9 and TRBJ2-3, with 8 bases aligning to TRBD2. The V gene's germline CDR1 is SGDLS and CDR2 YYNGEE. CDR3 length: 17 amino acids. J gave up 0 bases and V 4 bases, and 10 bases lay outside the gene matches. In DNA, the CDR3 is TGTGCCAGCAGCAAATTTTCGGCGGGGGGTAGCACAGATACGCAGTATTTT. Protein product: CASSKFSAGGSTDTQYF.

J is TRBJ1-4 and V is TRBV9; D gene unclear. Germline V gene data show CDR1 as SGDLS and CDR2 as YYNGEE. V lost 0 bases and J 8 bases, leaving 11 bases between the germline ends. There are 14 residues in the CDR3. As DNA, the CDR3 is TGTGCCAGCAGCGTAGACCTGGGGAGAGAAAAACTGTTTTTT. Protein product: CASSVDLGREKLFF.

There are a few counts of this clone. The chain carries TRBV19 and TRBJ1-6, with 10 bases that match TRBD1. The CDR3 spans 14 residues. CDR1 is LNHDA, CDR2 SQIVND, per germline (reference sequence). V lost 7 bases to trimming and J lost 10 bases; unmatched junction nucleotides: 7. The CDR3 reads CASIGPGQGSPLHF. For the CDR3, the DNA is TGTGCCAGTATAGGACCGGGACAGGGGTCACCCCTCCACTTT.

This sequence joins TRBV28 and TRBJ1-2; D gene unclear. V shed 5 bases and J shed 6 bases, with 22 bases lying between them. This CDR3 contains 16 residues. The germline CDR1 and CDR2 sequences are MDHEN and SYDVKM. As DNA, the CDR3 is TGTGCCAGCAGTCTCCCGGCTGGCCGGGTAAGAGATGGCTACACCTTC. Translation: CASSLPAGRVRDGYTF.

The J gene is TRBJ2-7, the V gene TRBV11-3; TRBD1 is a possible D gene (5 bases). This CDR3 spans 13 amino acids. With 3 bases removed from V and 4 bases from J, the gap between germline ends came to 10 bases. Germline V gene sequence: CDR1 SGHNT, CDR2 YENEEA. The CDR3 sequence: CASSFARDYEQYF. The CDR3 region has the DNA TGTGCCAGCAGCTTTGCCAGGGATTACGAGCAGTACTTC. The whole variable domain, filled in from reference TRBV11-3 and TRBJ2-7, reads EAGVVQSPRYKIIEKKQPVAFWCNPISGHNTLYWYLQNLGQGPELLIRYENEEAVDDSQLPKDRFSAERLKGVDSTLKIQPAELGDSAVYLCASSFARDYEQYFGPGTRLTVT.

Details on this clone: Other DNA sequences of this sample code for an identical CDR3. The chain has TRBV29-1 and TRBJ1-4, with 7 bases identical to TRBD1. The ends lost 6 bases at V and 3 bases at J; junction bases unmatched: 1. This CDR3 has 12 amino acids. Per the germline V gene, CDR1 is SQVTM and CDR2 is ANQGSEA. CDR3 amino acids: CSVGTANEKLFF. For the CDR3, the DNA is TGCAGCGTGGGGACAGCTAATGAAAAACTGTTTTTT.

The chain joins TRBV9 to TRBJ1-2; no definite D call. Between the trimmed V and J ends, which lost 0 bases and 4 bases, there was a span of 7 bases. Germline-derived CDR1 and CDR2 are SGDLS and YYNGEE. This CDR3 spans 13 amino acids. The CDR3 protein is CASSVEAAYGYTF. For the CDR3, the DNA is TGTGCCAGCAGCGTAGAGGCAGCCTATGGCTACACCTTC.

The chain links TRBV19 to TRBJ2-7; D not certain. Germline assignment: CDR1 LNHDA and CDR2 SQIVND (reference sequence). The V end lost 2 bases, the J end lost 4 bases, and 6 bases lay between the germline ends. The CDR3 is made up of 12 amino acids. The CDR3 region is CASSIWGYEQYF. The CDR3, as DNA: TGTGCCAGTAGTATATGGGGATACGAGCAGTACTTC.

The chain recombines TRBV5-1 with TRBJ2-3, with TRBD2 matching over 13 bases. The CDR3 extends over 18 amino acids. In germline, CDR1 is SGHRS, CDR2 YFSETQ. V lost 3 bases and J lost 0; bases outside the gene matches: 7. The DNA of the CDR3 is TGCGCCAGCAGCTCCGGGACTAGCGGGGCTCAGAGCACAGATACGCAGTATTTT. This gives the protein CASSSGTSGAQSTDTQYF.

This clone occurred once. The chain couples TRBV27 to TRBJ1-2; 8 bases map to TRBD1. CDR1 and CDR2 (germline): MNHEY, SMNVEV (reference sequence). The CDR3 is made up of 16 amino acids. With V trimmed by 6 bases and J by 6 bases, 15 bases remained unmatched. The CDR3 nucleotides read TGTGCCAGCAGGGAAGTCGGACAGGGAATTAGAGATGGCTACACCTTC. Residues: CASREVGQGIRDGYTF.

The chain combines TRBV3-1 (or the pseudogene TRBV3-2) with TRBJ2-7; possible D gene TRBD1, 5 bases. The CDR3 contains 13 residues. V shed 4 bases and J shed 5 bases, with 12 bases lying between them. The V gene's germline CDR1 is LGHDT and CDR2 YNNKEL (reference sequence). The CDR3 reads CASSPPGLHEQYF. CDR3 coding DNA: TGTGCCAGCAGCCCCCCAGGGCTCCACGAGCAGTACTTC.

The J gene is TRBJ1-5, the V gene TRBV6-1, with D possibly matching TRBD1 (5 bases). Trimming took off 1 base at V and 6 bases at J, with 16 bases between the two ends. Germline lookup yields CDR1 MNHNS and CDR2 SASEGT. CDR3 size: 16 residues. The CDR3 sequence is CASSEGDGLGTQPQHF. The CDR3 DNA sequence: TGTGCCAGCAGTGAAGGGGACGGCCTCGGTACTCAGCCCCAGCATTTT.

The genes are TRBV5-1 and TRBJ1-6; no clear D. Per germline, CDR1 SGHRS and CDR2 YFSETQ. V was pared by 0 bases and J by 13 bases, with 17 bases between. The CDR3 is made up of 15 amino acids. The CDR3 loop is CASSLEAGPGIPLHF. DNA for the CDR3: TGCGCCAGCAGCTTGGAGGCAGGCCCTGGGATTCCCCTCCACTTT. The full variable domain, its missing parts supplied by reference TRBV5-1 and TRBJ1-6, is KAGVTQTPRYLIKTRGQQVTLSCSPISGHRSVSWYQQTPGQGLQFLFEYFSETQRNKGNFPGRFSGRQFSNSRSEMNVSTLELGDSALYLCASSLEAGPGIPLHFGNGTRLTVT.

There are a few counts of this clone. The chain employs TRBV3-1 (or the pseudogene TRBV3-2) and TRBJ1-3; tentatively, D is TRBD1 (5 bases). The V end lost 2 bases, the J end lost 7 bases, and 9 bases lay between the germline ends. CDR1 LGHDT and CDR2 YNNKEL come from the germline V gene (reference sequence). The CDR3 spans 13 residues. The CDR3 is CASSQRGDNTIYF. CDR3 nucleotide sequence: TGTGCCAGCAGCCAACGGGGCGATAACACCATATATTTT.

The V and J genes are TRBV5-4 and TRBJ2-3, with D maybe TRBD2 (6 bases). Germline V CDR1 and CDR2: SGHNT, YYREEE (reference sequence). The CDR3 loop spans 14 amino acids. Trimming stripped 4 bases from V and 3 bases from J, with 12 bases between. CDR3 sequence reads: CASSPLRGTDTQYF. The CDR3 DNA is TGTGCCAGCAGCCCGCTGCGGGGAACAGATACGCAGTATTTT.

V is TRBV7-9 and J is TRBJ2-2; D remains ambiguous. V lost 3 bases to trimming and J lost 0 bases, with 8 bases between them. The CDR3 totals 15 residues. Germline assignment: CDR1 SEHNR and CDR2 FQNEAQ (reference sequence). CDR3 sequence reads: CASSFGQANTGELFF. CDR3 DNA: TGTGCCAGCAGCTTTGGGCAGGCGAACACCGGGGAGCTGTTTTTT. The full variable domain, its missing parts supplied by reference TRBV7-9 and TRBJ2-2, is DTGVSQNPRHKITKRGQNVTFRCDPISEHNRLYWYRQTLGQGPEFLTYFQNEAQLEKSRLLSDRFSAERPKGSFSTLEIQRTEQGDSAMYLCASSFGQANTGELFFGEGSRLTVL.

CDR3 coding DNA: TGTGCCACCAGTGGAGTTACAACCTACCACTACACCGGGGAGCTGTTTTTT. Amino acid sequence: CATSGVTTYHYTGELFF. The V and J genes are TRBV24-1 and TRBJ2-2, with no clear D. Germline V lookup: CDR1 KGHDR, CDR2 SFDVKD. V lost 5 bases to trimming and J lost 3 bases, with 18 bases between them. This CDR3 region has 17 residues.

The chain couples TRBV19 to TRBJ2-1; 13 nucleotides line up with TRBD2. CDR3 size: 15 residues. Losses at the gene ends were 5 bases for V and 6 bases for J; bases not matched to a gene: 4. The germline V gene encodes CDR1 LNHDA and CDR2 SQIVND (reference sequence). The CDR3 loop reads CASSQLAGGRNEQFF. CDR3 in DNA: TGTGCCAGTAGTCAACTAGCGGGGGGGCGCAATGAGCAGTTCTTC. Based on the CDR3 plus reference TRBV19 and TRBJ2-1, the full variable domain is DGGITQSPKYLFRKEGQNVTLSCEQNLNHDAMYWYRQDPGQGLRLIYYSQIVNDFQKGDIAEGYSVSREKKESFPLTVTSAQKNPTAFYLCASSQLAGGRNEQFFGPGTRLTVL.

This chain uses TRBV3-1 (or the pseudogene TRBV3-2) with TRBJ2-1; 9 bases are shared with TRBD2. Germline V gene data show CDR1 as LGHDT and CDR2 as YNNKEL (reference sequence). This CDR3 comprises 16 residues. The V gene end was trimmed by 4 bases and the J gene end by 7 bases; junction bases not matched to a gene: 11. DNA for the CDR3: TGTGCCAGCAGCCCCCCCGGGCTAGCGGGGACGAATGAGCAGTTCTTC. Encoded protein: CASSPPGLAGTNEQFF.

The chain links TRBV3-1 (or the pseudogene TRBV3-2) to TRBJ1-2; tentative D call: TRBD1 (5 bases). Germline CDR1 LGHDT, CDR2 YNNKEL (reference sequence). V lost 4 bases and J lost 6, with 12 bases in between. This CDR3 has 13 residues. The CDR3 reads CASSPRTRNGYTF. CDR3 coding DNA: TGTGCCAGCAGCCCCCGGACAAGGAATGGCTACACCTTC.

This chain connects TRBV27 to TRBJ2-7; the match to TRBD1 covers 7 bases. There are 13 residues in the CDR3. Germline-derived CDR1 and CDR2 are MNHEY and SMNVEV (reference sequence). V lost 6 bases and J lost 2; bases outside the gene matches: 4. In DNA, the CDR3 is TGTGCCAGCAGGCCCACAGGGGCCTACGAGCAGTACTTC. Residues: CASRPTGAYEQYF.

The chain joins TRBV24-1 to TRBJ2-7; D gene uncertain. V dropped 2 bases and J dropped 3 bases, with 7 bases sitting between them. This CDR3 has 13 residues. Germline CDR1 KGHDR, CDR2 SFDVKD. The CDR3 nucleotides read TGTGCCACCAGTGATTCGGCAGACTACGAGCAGTACTTC. Protein sequence: CATSDSADYEQYF.

The chain employs TRBV2 and TRBJ1-1, with no clear D. The CDR3 spans 14 residues. V shed 5 bases and J shed 5 bases, with 15 bases lying between them. Per the germline V gene, CDR1 is SNHLY and CDR2 is FYNNEI. CDR3 sequence: CASSLDARETEAFF. DNA of the CDR3: TGTGCCAGCAGTTTGGACGCAAGGGAAACTGAAGCTTTCTTT.

In its sample, this clone was seen a few times. V and J are TRBV2 and TRBJ2-2; D not resolved. The CDR3 covers 15 residues. Trimming shortened V by 3 bases and J by 4 bases, and 12 bases separated the two germline ends. Germline V lookup: CDR1 SNHLY, CDR2 FYNNEI. CDR3 residues: CASSEGIVGTGELFF. The CDR3 DNA reads TGTGCCAGCAGTGAGGGGATAGTGGGCACCGGGGAGCTGTTTTTT.

To note about this clone: An end of the junction does not agree with germline; a read error may underlie this. The CDR3 region is CASRLDRRGGYTF. CDR3 bases: TGTGCCAGCAGATTAGACAGGAGAGGAGGCTACACCTTC. The chain employs TRBV7-2 and TRBJ1-2, with a tentative D call TRBD1 (6 bases). CDR3 size: 13 residues. CDR1 and CDR2 (germline): SGHTA, FQGNSA.